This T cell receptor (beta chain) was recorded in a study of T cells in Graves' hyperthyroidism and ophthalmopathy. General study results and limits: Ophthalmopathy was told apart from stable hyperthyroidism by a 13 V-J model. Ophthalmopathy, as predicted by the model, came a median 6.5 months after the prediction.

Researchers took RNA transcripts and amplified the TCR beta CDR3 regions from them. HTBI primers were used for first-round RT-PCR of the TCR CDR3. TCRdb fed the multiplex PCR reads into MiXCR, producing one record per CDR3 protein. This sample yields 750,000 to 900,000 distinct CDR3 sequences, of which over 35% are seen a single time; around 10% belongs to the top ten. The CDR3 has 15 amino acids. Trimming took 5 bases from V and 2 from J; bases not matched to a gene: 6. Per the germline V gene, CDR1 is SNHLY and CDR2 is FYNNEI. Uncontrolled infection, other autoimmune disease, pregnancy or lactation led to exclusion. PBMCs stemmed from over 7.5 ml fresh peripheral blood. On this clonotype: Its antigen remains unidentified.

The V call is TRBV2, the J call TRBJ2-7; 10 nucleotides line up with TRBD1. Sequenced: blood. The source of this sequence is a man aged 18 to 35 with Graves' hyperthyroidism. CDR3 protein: CASSSRDRGPYEQYF. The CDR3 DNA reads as TGTGCCAGCAGTTCCCGGGACAGGGGACCCTACGAGCAGTACTTC.